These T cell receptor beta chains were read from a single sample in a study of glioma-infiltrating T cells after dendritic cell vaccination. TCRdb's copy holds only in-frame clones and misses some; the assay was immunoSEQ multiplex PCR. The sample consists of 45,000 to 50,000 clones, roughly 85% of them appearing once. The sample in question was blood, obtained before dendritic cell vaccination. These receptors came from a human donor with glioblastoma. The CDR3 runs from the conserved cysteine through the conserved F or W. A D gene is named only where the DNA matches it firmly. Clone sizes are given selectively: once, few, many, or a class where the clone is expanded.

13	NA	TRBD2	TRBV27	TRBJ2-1	TGTGCCAGCAGTCCGAGCGGGAGCTATGAGCAGTTCTTC	CASSPSGSYEQFF
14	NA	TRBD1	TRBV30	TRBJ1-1	TGTGCTTACGAGTCAGGACAGGGATGGACTGAAGCTTTCTTT	CAYESGQGWTEAFF
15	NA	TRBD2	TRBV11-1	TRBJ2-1	TGTGCCAGCAGACCCGGACTAGCGGGGTACAATGAGCAGTTCTTC	CASRPGLAGYNEQFF
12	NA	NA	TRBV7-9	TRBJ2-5	TGTGCCGAGCGTGCAGGGCTTGAGACCCAGTACTTC	CAERAGLETQYF
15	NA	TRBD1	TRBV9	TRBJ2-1	TGTGCCAGCAGCGCCGCGCAGGGGGCGGGCGATGAGCAGTTCTTC	CASSAAQGAGDEQFF
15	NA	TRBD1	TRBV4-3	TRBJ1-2	TGCGCCAGCAGCCAGGCCCCCGGGACAGGGCAAGGCTACACCTTC	CASSQAPGTGQGYTF
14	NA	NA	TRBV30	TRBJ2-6	TGTGCCTGGAAAGGGGCCTCTGGGGCCAACGTCCTGACTTTC	CAWKGASGANVLTF
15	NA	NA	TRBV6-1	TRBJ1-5	TGTGCCAGCAGTGTGCCCGGGACACAAAATCAGCCCCAGCATTTT	CASSVPGTQNQPQHF
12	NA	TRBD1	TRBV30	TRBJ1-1	TGTGCCTGGGGACAGGAGAACACTGAAGCTTTCTTT	CAWGQENTEAFF
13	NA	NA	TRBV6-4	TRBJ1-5	TGTGCCAGCAGTGTTACAGGGAAGTCGCCCCAGCATTTT	CASSVTGKSPQHF
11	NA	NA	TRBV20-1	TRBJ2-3	TGCAGTGCTGACAGGACAGATACGCAGTATTTT	CSADRTDTQYF
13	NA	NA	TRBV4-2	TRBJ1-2	TGTGCCAGCAGCCGCAGGGTGGGGTATGGCTACACCTTC	CASSRRVGYGYTF
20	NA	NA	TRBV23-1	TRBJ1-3	TGCGCCAGCAGTCAATCGCGGGGAATCCGGGGCCCCTGGGGGGGAAACACCATATATTTT	CASSQSRGIRGPWGGNTIYF
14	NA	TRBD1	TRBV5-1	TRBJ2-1	TGCGCCAGCAGCTTGAGACAGGGTGCGAATGAGCAGTTCTTC	CASSLRQGANEQFF
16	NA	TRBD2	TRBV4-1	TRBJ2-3	TGCGCCAGCAGCCAAGTTTTTGCGGGAGGGCCTGATACGCAGTATTTT	CASSQVFAGGPDTQYF
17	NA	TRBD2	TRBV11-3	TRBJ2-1	TGTGCCAGCAGCCTCGGGACTAGCGGGGGGGCCAACAATGAGCAGTTCTTC	CASSLGTSGGANNEQFF
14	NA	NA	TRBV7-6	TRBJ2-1	TGTGCCAGCAGCTTAGACAGGGCAGTAAATGAGCAGTTCTTC	CASSLDRAVNEQFF
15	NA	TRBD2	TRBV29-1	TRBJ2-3	TGCAGCGTCGATGGGACTAGCGGGAGATCAGATACGCAGTATTTT	CSVDGTSGRSDTQYF
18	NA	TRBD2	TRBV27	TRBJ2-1	TGTGCCAGCAGTCCCACTAGACTAGCGGGAGCCTTCTCACATGAGCAGTTCTTC	CASSPTRLAGAFSHEQFF
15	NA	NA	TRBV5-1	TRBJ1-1	TGCGCCAGCAGCGGGACTGAGTTAGGGAACACTGAAGCTTTCTTT	CASSGTELGNTEAFF
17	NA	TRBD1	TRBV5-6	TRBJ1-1	TGTGCCAGCAGCCATACTATCGACAGGGCGGGGAACACTGAAGCTTTCTTT	CASSHTIDRAGNTEAFF
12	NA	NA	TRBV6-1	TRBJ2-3	TGTGCCAGCATAGAGAACACAGATACGCAGTATTTT	CASIENTDTQYF
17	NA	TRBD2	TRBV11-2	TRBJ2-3	TGTGCCAGCAGCTTAGCGACTAGCGGGGGGGCCGTAGATACGCAGTATTTT	CASSLATSGGAVDTQYF
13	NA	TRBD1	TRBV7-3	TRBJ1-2	TGTGCCAGCAGCCCTGACAGGGGAGAAGGCTACACCTTC	CASSPDRGEGYTF
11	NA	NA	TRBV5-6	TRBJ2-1	TGTGCCACCAGCCGGGACAATGAGCAGTTCTTC	CATSRDNEQFF
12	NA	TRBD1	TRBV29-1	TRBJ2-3	TGCAGCACCGGACAGGGTACGGATACGCAGTATTTT	CSTGQGTDTQYF
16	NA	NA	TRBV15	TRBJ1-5	TGTGCCACCAGCAGACAGGGTAATCGGAACAATCAGCCCCAGCATTTT	CATSRQGNRNNQPQHF
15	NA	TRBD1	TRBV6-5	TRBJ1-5	TGTGCCAGCAGTTGGGGACAGGGTAGCAATCAGCCCCAGCATTTT	CASSWGQGSNQPQHF
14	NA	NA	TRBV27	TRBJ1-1	TGTGCCAGCAGTTCAGTCTCGACAGGTACTGAAGCTTTCTTT	CASSSVSTGTEAFF
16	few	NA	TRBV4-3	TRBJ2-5	TGCGCCAGCAGCCAAGAAGCTAGGATGGAGGGAGAGACCCAGTACTTC	CASSQEARMEGETQYF
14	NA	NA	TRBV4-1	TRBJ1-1	TGCGCCAGCAGCCAACCGGGACTACCTGAATTGGCTTTCTTT	CASSQPGLPELAFF